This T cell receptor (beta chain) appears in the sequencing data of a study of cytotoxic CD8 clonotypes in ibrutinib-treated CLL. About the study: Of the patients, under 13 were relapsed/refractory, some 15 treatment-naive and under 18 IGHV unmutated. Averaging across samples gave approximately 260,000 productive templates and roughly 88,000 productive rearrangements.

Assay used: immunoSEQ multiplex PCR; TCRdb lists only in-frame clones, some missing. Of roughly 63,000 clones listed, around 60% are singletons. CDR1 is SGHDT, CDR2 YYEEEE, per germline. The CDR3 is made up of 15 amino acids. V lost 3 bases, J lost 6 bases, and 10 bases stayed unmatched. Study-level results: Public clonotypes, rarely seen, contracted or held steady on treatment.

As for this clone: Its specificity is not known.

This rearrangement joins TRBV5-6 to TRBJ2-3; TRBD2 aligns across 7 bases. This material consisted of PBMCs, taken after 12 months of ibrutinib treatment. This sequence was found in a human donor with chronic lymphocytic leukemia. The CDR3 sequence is CASSSGWISGDTQYF. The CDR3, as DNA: TGTGCCAGCAGCTCGGGCTGGATTAGCGGGGATACGCAGTATTTT.